This is a list of T cell receptor beta chains from one sample in a study of T cells in Graves' hyperthyroidism and ophthalmopathy. One entry per CDR3 protein results from TCRdb running MiXCR on the multiplex PCR reads. The sample consists of hundreds of thousands of distinct CDR3 sequences, around 15% of them appearing once. Sequenced material: blood. The origin of the receptors is a woman younger than 45 with Graves' hyperthyroidism. Both conserved end residues are part of each CDR3. Fields, in order: clone size, V gene, D gene, J gene, CDR3 length, CDR3 DNA, CDR3 protein. D genes are given only for firm matches. For some rows the clone size is stated as once, few or many, or as a class when expanded; others skip it.

>many|TRBV20-1|NA|TRBJ2-1|15
TGCAGTGCAAGGGGGGGAAGCGGCTCCTACAATGAGCAGTTCTTC
CSARGGSGSYNEQFF
>many|TRBV2|TRBD2|TRBJ2-5|15
TGTGCCAGCAGTCAGCTAGCGGGAGGAGGGGAGACCCAGTACTTC
CASSQLAGGGETQYF
>few|TRBV5-5|NA|TRBJ2-4|14
TGTGCCAGCAGCACTGGACTGAACAAAAACATTCAGTACTTC
CASSTGLNKNIQYF
>NA|TRBV4-1|TRBD2|TRBJ2-1|17
TGCGCCAGCAGCCAAAAGAGGACTAGCGGGAGAGCGAATGAGCAGTTCTTC
CASSQKRTSGRANEQFF
>NA|TRBV20-1|NA|TRBJ2-5|12
TGCAGTGCGCACGGACAGCGAGAGACCCAGTACTTC
CSAHGQRETQYF
>NA|TRBV19|NA|TRBJ2-1|16
TGTGCCAGTAGTATACCTGGGCTCCCCTCCTACAATGAGCAGTTCTTC
CASSIPGLPSYNEQFF
>NA|TRBV5-4|TRBD2|TRBJ2-1|15
TGTGCCTTCCGGGGAAGCGGGAGGGTCAGCGATGAGCAGTTCTTC
CAFRGSGRVSDEQFF
>few|TRBV9|NA|TRBJ1-4|17
TGTGCCAGCAGCGTAGATGACTGGGCTGCAACTAATGAAAAACTGTTTTTT
CASSVDDWAATNEKLFF
>many|TRBV19|NA|TRBJ1-1|13
TGTGCCAGTAGTATAGATTCGAACAATGAAGCTTTCTTT
CASSIDSNNEAFF
>few|TRBV30|TRBD2|TRBJ2-2|14
TGTGCCTGGAGTTCTAGCGGGAGAACCGGGGAGCTGTTTTTT
CAWSSSGRTGELFF
>NA|TRBV28|NA|TRBJ2-3|15
TGTGCCAGCACAATTAGCGGAAGCCAAAGCGATACGCAGTATTTT
CASTISGSQSDTQYF
>many|TRBV11-3|TRBD1|TRBJ2-1|15
TGTGCCAGCAGCTCCCGGACAGGGGGTTACAATGAGCAGTTCTTC
CASSSRTGGYNEQFF
>NA|TRBV9|NA|TRBJ2-5|15
TGTGCCAGCAGCGTAGAGGGACTTTATCAAGAGACCCAGTACTTC
CASSVEGLYQETQYF
>few|TRBV7-9|NA|TRBJ1-4|11
TGTGCCAGCAGCTTATTGGGAAAACTGTTTTTT
CASSLLGKLFF
>few|TRBV3-1|NA|TRBJ2-5|14
TGTGCCAGCAGCCAAGAGTTCGACAGAGAGACCCAGTACTTC
CASSQEFDRETQYF
>few|TRBV2|NA|TRBJ2-1|10
TGTGCCAGCAATGGCAATGAGCAGTTCTTC
CASNGNEQFF
>few|TRBV14|NA|TRBJ2-1|16
TGTGCCAGCAGCCAAGAGGAGGGTTCCTCCTACAATGAGCAGTTCTTC
CASSQEEGSSYNEQFF
>many|TRBV7-9|TRBD2|TRBJ2-1|16
TGTGCCAGCAGCCACGGGACTAGCGGGATTAACAATGAGCAGTTCTTC
CASSHGTSGINNEQFF
>many|TRBV11-3|NA|TRBJ2-1|14
TGTGCCAGCAGCCCCCGGCCCTTAATAGACGAGCAGTTCTTC
CASSPRPLIDEQFF
>many|TRBV2|TRBD1|TRBJ2-3|14
TGTGCCAGCCTTGGACAGGCCGCCGGGGATACGCAGTATTTT
CASLGQAAGDTQYF
>few|TRBV29-1|NA|TRBJ1-5|15
TGCAGCGTTGACCTGGACAGACTAAGCAATCAGCCCCAGCATTTT
CSVDLDRLSNQPQHF
>NA|TRBV28|TRBD1|TRBJ1-1|16
TGTGCCAGCGGTTTATTAACAGGGGATCGGAGCACTGAAGCTTTCTTT
CASGLLTGDRSTEAFF
>NA|TRBV19|NA|TRBJ2-7|16
TGTGCCAGTAGTATTCGGGGAGCAGTGGGGTCCTACGAGCAGTACTTC
CASSIRGAVGSYEQYF
>many|TRBV2|TRBD1|TRBJ2-1|13
TGTGCCAGCAGTGACAGGGGGTACAATGAGCAGTTCTTC
CASSDRGYNEQFF
>many|TRBV20-1|NA|TRBJ2-3|14
TGCAGTGCTAGAGTAGAACAGAGCACAGATACGCAGTATTTT
CSARVEQSTDTQYF
>NA|TRBV9|TRBD1|TRBJ2-7|14
TGTGCCAGCAGCGCTCGACAGGGTTCGAACGAGCAGTACTTC
CASSARQGSNEQYF
>few|TRBV6-1|NA|TRBJ2-7|14
TGTGCCAGCAGCCCAAGACCCGCCGTCTACGAGCAGTACTTC
CASSPRPAVYEQYF
>many|TRBV11-2|TRBD1|TRBJ2-5|14
TGTGCCAGCAGCTTTGACAGGGGCGGAGAGACCCAGTACTTC
CASSFDRGGETQYF
>many|TRBV2|TRBD1|TRBJ2-4|16
TGTGCCAGCAGTGACCGACAGGGCCTAGCCAAAAACATTCAGTACTTC
CASSDRQGLAKNIQYF
>NA|TRBV15|NA|TRBJ1-5|14
TGTGCCACCAGCAGAGGATCAGTAGGACAGCCCCAGCATTTT
CATSRGSVGQPQHF
>many|TRBV6-5|TRBD1|TRBJ2-1|17
TGTGCCAGCAGTTACGGGAACAGGGGTAGCTCCTACAATGAGCAGTTCTTC
CASSYGNRGSSYNEQFF
>many|TRBV12-3/TRBV12-4|NA|TRBJ1-1|13
TGTGCCAGCAGGCCCCCGGTTGGGACTGAAGCTTTCTTT
CASRPPVGTEAFF
>NA|TRBV28|NA|TRBJ1-3|15
TGTGCCAGCAGCCCTTCGGGTTATAGGCGGAACACCATATATTTT
CASSPSGYRRNTIYF
>NA|TRBV6-5|NA|TRBJ1-1|13
TGTGCCAGCAGTTACGCAGGGAAAGGTGAAGCTTTCTTT
CASSYAGKGEAFF
>few|TRBV5-1|TRBD1|TRBJ2-3|16
TGCGCCAGCAGCTTGAGAACGGGACAGGGGCCCGATACGCAGTATTTT
CASSLRTGQGPDTQYF
>few|TRBV5-1|NA|TRBJ1-1|16
TGCGCCAGCAGCTCGGACCGGGGTTCGGGGAACACTGAAGCTTTCTTT
CASSSDRGSGNTEAFF
>NA|TRBV18|NA|TRBJ2-5|16
TGTGCCAGCTCACCTCAGGGTTCCTCGACGGTAGAGACCCAGTACTTC
CASSPQGSSTVETQYF
>few|TRBV20-1|NA|TRBJ1-3|11
TGCAGTGCTAGTACCCGAAACACCATATATTTT
CSASTRNTIYF
>many|TRBV29-1|TRBD2|TRBJ2-3|14
TGCAGCGTTGAGGTACAGCGGGAGGCCGGTTCGCAGTATTTT
CSVEVQREAGSQYF
>NA|TRBV5-6|NA|TRBJ1-2|14
TGTGCCAGCAGCTTTTCCCAGGCGGGCTATGGCTACACCTTC
CASSFSQAGYGYTF
>many|TRBV6-2/TRBV6-3|NA|TRBJ2-3|12
TGTGCCAGCAGCTACACGGGAGTGGCGCAGTATTTT
CASSYTGVAQYF
>NA|TRBV7-3|NA|TRBJ2-6|15
TGTGCCAGCAGCTTGTCGGCCTCTGGGGCCAACGTCCTGACTTTC
CASSLSASGANVLTF
>many|TRBV3-1|TRBD2|TRBJ2-5|16
TGTGCCAGCAGCCAAGAGTCTAGCGGGAGAATGGAGACCCAGTACTTC
CASSQESSGRMETQYF
>few|TRBV18|NA|TRBJ1-2|14
TGTGCCAGCGTCGTATCGGGGGCCGGCTATGGCTACACCTTC
CASVVSGAGYGYTF
>many|TRBV3-1|NA|TRBJ2-2|14
TGTGCCAGCAGCCAAGTGAGCGGAGTCGGGGAGCTGTTTTTT
CASSQVSGVGELFF
>NA|TRBV10-3|NA|TRBJ1-6|12
TGTGCCATCAGTGACAGTAATTCACCCCTCCACTTT
CAISDSNSPLHF
>NA|TRBV7-9|TRBD1|TRBJ2-2|12
TGTGCCAGCAGCTTCCACAGGGGAGAACTGTTTTTT
CASSFHRGELFF
>many|TRBV6-1|NA|TRBJ2-1|14
TGTGCCAGCAGTAGGGGTTCTAGCCTAGGCGAGCAGTTCTTC
CASSRGSSLGEQFF
>few|TRBV29-1|TRBD2|TRBJ2-1|14
TGCAGCGCCGCTAGCGGGAGCTCCTACAATGAGCAGTTCTTC
CSAASGSSYNEQFF
>many|TRBV15|NA|TRBJ2-6|18
TGTGCCACCAGCAGAGAGTACGGGGGGCAAACTGGGGCCAACGTCCTGACTTTC
CATSREYGGQTGANVLTF
>few|TRBV2|TRBD1|TRBJ2-3|14
TGTGCCAGCAGATTGGACAGGAACACAGATACGCAGTATTTT
CASRLDRNTDTQYF
>NA|TRBV29-1|NA|TRBJ1-1|12
TGCAGCGTTGATGAGGGGACCACTGAAGCTTTCTTT
CSVDEGTTEAFF
>many|TRBV20-1|NA|TRBJ2-7|14
TGCAGTGCTAGACGGGACTCCCAATACGTGGAGCAGTACTTC
CSARRDSQYVEQYF